These 5 T cell receptor beta chains originate from one sample sequenced in a study of cytomegalovirus exposure and HLA in healthy donors. The primer mix had 60 Vbeta and 13 Jbeta primers. The method was immunoSEQ multiplex PCR; TCRdb's version includes in-frame clones alone and lacks a portion of them. This table has some 110,000 clones, about four fifths appearing once. The specimen was PBMCs. Every receptor here comes from a young man in good health and CMV-seropositive.

The V and J genes are TRBV10-3 and TRBJ2-2; possibly TRBD1 for D (5 bases). Per the germline V gene, CDR1 is ENHRY and CDR2 is SYGVKD. This CDR3 spans 15 amino acids. V lost 4 bases and J 3 bases, leaving 12 bases between the germline ends. The CDR3 sequence: CAISVETADTGELFF. The DNA for the CDR3 is TGTGCCATCAGTGTTGAGACAGCAGACACCGGGGAGCTGTTTTTT.

The CDR3 protein is CASSLSDTTNEKLFF. The CDR3 DNA sequence: TGTGCCAGTAGTCTCTCAGATACAACTAATGAAAAACTGTTTTTT. The rearrangement uses TRBV19 and TRBJ1-4, with D uncertain. The CDR3 extends over 15 amino acids. Trimming cost V 5 bases and J 0 bases, with 10 bases left between them. Germline V CDR1 and CDR2: LNHDA, SQIVND (reference sequence).

The chain couples TRBV5-1 to TRBJ1-2; D might be TRBD1 (5 bases). V gave up 0 bases and J gave up 4 bases, with 10 bases separating them. Germline V CDR1 and CDR2: SGHRS, YFSETQ. The CDR3 runs to 14 residues. CDR3 region: CASSLAAGSYGYTF. The CDR3, as DNA: TGCGCCAGCAGCTTGGCCGCAGGGTCCTATGGCTACACCTTC. Full variable domain (rest looked up from reference TRBV5-1 and TRBJ1-2): KAGVTQTPRYLIKTRGQQVTLSCSPISGHRSVSWYQQTPGQGLQFLFEYFSETQRNKGNFPGRFSGRQFSNSRSEMNVSTLELGDSALYLCASSLAAGSYGYTFGSGTRLTVV.

V and J are TRBV5-8 and TRBJ2-2; tentative D call: TRBD1 (6 bases). The germline V gene encodes CDR1 SGHTS and CDR2 YDEGEE. V lost 1 base to trimming and J lost 6 bases, with 7 bases between them. CDR3 size: 13 residues. CDR3 nucleotide sequence: TGTGCCAGCAGCTTGAACAGGGCCGGGGAGCTGTTTTTT. Its protein product is CASSLNRAGELFF.

V and J are TRBV5-1 and TRBJ1-1; D gene ambiguous. Germline values: CDR1 SGHRS, CDR2 YFSETQ. The CDR3 is 14 amino acids. V lost 3 bases to trimming and J lost 3 bases, with 12 bases between them. This CDR3 reads CASSSAGWDTEAFF. As DNA, the CDR3 is TGCGCCAGCAGCTCGGCGGGGTGGGACACTGAAGCTTTCTTT.